Sequencing of this T cell receptor beta chain was carried out in a study of blood T cell repertoires in COVID-19. Study summary: Samples representing acute and convalescent COVID-19 were sourced from the United States, Italy and Spain.

After removal of 0 bases from V and 8 bases from J, the junction contained 12 bases not matched to a gene. The CDR3 contains 17 residues. CDR1 is LGHNA and CDR2 is YNFKEQ in the germline V gene. Authors' data handling: Counts of nucleated cells, estimated from reference gene primer amplification, were obtained. Only in-frame clones appear in the TCRdb table, and some are missing; sequencing was by immunoSEQ multiplex PCR. V and J calls and clone size follow that table, whereas D and trimming were derived from the DNA. Of 150,000 to 200,000 clones in the sample, roughly 86% were seen once. The TCR originated in a man younger than 35 with acute or convalescent COVID-19. The gene calls are TRBV4-2 and TRBJ1-2, with 10 bases lining up with TRBD1. Specimen: peripheral blood. The CDR3 loop is CASSQDMGQGILWGYTF. CDR3 in DNA: TGTGCCAGCAGCCAAGACATGGGACAGGGGATTCTATGGGGCTACACCTTC.